The entry below gives a single T cell receptor (beta chain) sequence along with its context. What it binds is unknown. The data derive from a study of PD-L1 blockade in urothelial cancer. Whole-study context: Most of the 29 patients were men who had bladder-origin urothelial cancer. Blood-derived samples held a median around 140,000 T cells. Whole-study results and caveats: Durable-benefit patients expanded tumor-associated blood clones more at 3 weeks.

Synthetically made TCR analog templates were put into each PCR as spikes. Assay: immunoSEQ multiplex PCR; the TCRdb copy retains only in-frame clones and omits some. The sample includes about 130,000 clones, roughly 83% of them seen just once. Time point in this sample: peripheral blood 6 weeks after treatment start. The TCR was taken from a man in his forties or fifties with urothelial cancer. Sample: PBMCs, taken around atezolizumab (anti-PD-L1) treatment.

The CDR3 protein is CASDCPGDRTYEQYF. CDR3 coding DNA: TGCGCCAGCGACTGCCCGGGGGACAGGACCTACGAGCAGTACTTC. This sequence joins TRBV23-1 and TRBJ2-7, with 8 bases that match TRBD1. TRBV23-1 is assigned to the ORF class and has an uncertain function. The CDR3 loop spans 15 amino acids. The junction had 11 bases not matched to a gene; V was cut back by 8 bases and J by 2 bases.